The 11 T cell receptor beta chains below come from one sample, sequenced in a study of blood T cells in healthy people across ages. The second PCR ran roughly 6 to 11 cycles with a sample-barcoded 5' primer and J-beta primers. TCRdb reanalysed the 5' RACE reads using MiXCR and keeps one entry per CDR3 protein. Here the sample spans about 380,000 distinct CDR3 sequences, about 55% being singletons. The sample comprised blood. These receptors were obtained from a man aged 60 to 75 in good health.

The rearrangement uses TRBV7-2 and TRBJ2-7, with 8 bases matching TRBD1. The germline gives CDR1 SGHTA, CDR2 FQGNSA. The CDR3 runs to 15 residues. The junction had 5 bases not matched to a gene; V was cut back by 2 bases and J by 2 bases. The CDR3 reads CASSLRLQGAYEQYF. CDR3 in DNA: TGTGCCAGCAGCTTACGCTTACAGGGGGCCTACGAGCAGTACTTC.

This clonotype was seen more than once but under ten times. This chain links TRBV7-2 with TRBJ1-2; no clear D gene. The germline V gene has CDR1 SGHTA and CDR2 FQGNSA. There are 13 residues in the CDR3. V dropped 8 bases and J dropped 1 base, with 11 bases sitting between them. The CDR3 bases are TGTGCCAGCCGAGCGGGCGGTAACTATGGCTACACCTTC. Protein: CASRAGGNYGYTF.

This clonotype occurred a few times. The chain joins TRBV5-1 to TRBJ2-7; D is perhaps TRBD2 (5 bases). This CDR3 contains 14 residues. The germline V gene encodes CDR1 SGHRS and CDR2 YFSETQ. Trimming left V 4 bases short and J 2 bases short, with 13 bases between. CDR3 nucleotides: TGCGCCAGCAGCCGGACCGCGGGTGCCTACGAGCAGTACTTC. This gives the protein CASSRTAGAYEQYF.

A few counts support this clonotype. The rearrangement uses TRBV20-1 and TRBJ2-3; 8 bases map to TRBD2. V was clipped by 3 bases and J by 4 bases; unmatched bases: 0. Germline lookup yields CDR1 DFQATT and CDR2 SNEGSKA (reference sequence). There are 12 residues in the CDR3. The CDR3 DNA follows: TGCAGTGCTAGCGGGGGGGCAGATACGCAGTATTTT. Protein product: CSASGGADTQYF.

The chain links TRBV11-2 to TRBJ2-1; D unclear. Deletions cut 2 bases from V and 6 bases from J, with 8 bases between. The V gene's germline CDR1 is SGHAT and CDR2 FQNNGV. The CDR3 totals 13 residues. This CDR3 reads CASSLNSINEQFF. The DNA of the CDR3 is TGTGCCAGCAGCTTAAACTCCATCAATGAGCAGTTCTTC.

The V gene is TRBV4-2, the J gene TRBJ2-7, with 8 bases that match TRBD2. This CDR3 contains 16 residues. With V trimmed by 0 bases and J by 2 bases, 6 bases remained unmatched. The germline V gene encodes CDR1 LGHNA and CDR2 YNFKEQ. The DNA for the CDR3 is TGTGCCAGCAGCCAAGATCTCCTAGCGGGCCCCTACGAGCAGTACTTC. Encoded protein: CASSQDLLAGPYEQYF.

On this clonotype: Its ends do not fully match the called genes, so a read error is possible. V and J are TRBV29-1 and TRBJ2-7; 7 bases agree with TRBD1. The CDR3 is 15 residues long. CDR1 SQVTM and CDR2 ANQGSEA come from the germline V gene. CDR3 sequence (DNA): TGCAGAGTTGAAGTTGCGGACAGGCCTTCCTACGAGCAGTACTTC. It encodes CRVEVADRPSYEQYF.

On this clonotype: A much more abundant neighbour one base away suggests this may be a read error. This chain links TRBV11-2 with TRBJ2-6; a weak D match, TRBD1 (6 bases). The CDR3 loop spans 19 amino acids. Trimming took off 5 bases at V and 0 bases at J, with 20 bases between the two ends. Germline values: CDR1 SGHAT, CDR2 FQNNGV. CDR3 loop: CASSPPQGWLSSGANVLTF. The DNA of the CDR3 is TGTGCCAGCAGCCCTCCTCAGGGGTGGTTATCCTCTGGGGCCAACGTCCTGACTTTC.

V usage is TRBV6-6 and J usage is TRBJ1-5; D is unresolved. There are 13 residues in the CDR3. Germline V lookup: CDR1 MNHNY, CDR2 SVGAGI (reference sequence). V was shortened by 7 bases and J by 1 base, with 8 bases between the two germline ends. Here the CDR3 DNA reads TGTGCCAGCATGAGGGAAAGCAATCAGCCCCAGCATTTT. Its protein is CASMRESNQPQHF.

This clonotype was counted between two and nine times. The V gene is TRBV27, the J gene TRBJ2-1; D is unclear. The V end was cut by 6 bases, the J end by 7 bases, with 19 bases between. From germline, CDR1 is MNHEY and CDR2 SMNVEV (reference sequence). This CDR3 region has 15 residues. The CDR3 sequence is CASSRLVSGSNEQFF. Here the CDR3 DNA reads TGTGCCAGCAGCCGCCTTGTATCTGGGTCGAATGAGCAGTTCTTC.

With respect to this clonotype: This likely comes from a read error, as the CDR3 has no conserved phenylalanine or tryptophan at its end. The rearrangement joins TRBV20-1 to TRBJ2-5; the match to TRBD1 covers 8 bases. The V segment lost 2 bases and the J segment 4 bases; nucleotides outside the gene matches: 6. CDR3 size: 14 residues. Germline lookup yields CDR1 DFQATT and CDR2 SNEGSKA (reference sequence). DNA of the CDR3: TGCAGTGCTAGACCGAGGACAGGGCTAGAGACCCAGTACTTA. It specifies CSARPRTGLETQYL.